The clone carrying this TCR beta chain was seen a few times. Produced via immunoSEQ multiplex PCR; TCRdb's table is partial and in-frame only. The sample lists around 110,000 clones; roughly 84% were seen once. The V gene's germline CDR1 is SGHTA and CDR2 FQGNSA. The junction had 5 bases not matched to a gene; V was cut back by 7 bases and J by 2 bases. The CDR3 runs to 14 residues. This entry comes from a study of blood T cell repertoires in COVID-19. As for the study in general: Both acute and convalescent COVID-19 samples were obtained from the United States, Italy and Spain.

The sequence derives from a human donor in a cohort sampled during active COVID-19. Sequencing used peripheral blood. V usage is TRBV7-2 and J usage is TRBJ1-1; 9 bases agree with TRBD1. CDR3 in DNA: TGTGCCAGCAACGGACAGGGGCCAAACACTGAAGCTTTCTTT. Residues: CASNGQGPNTEAFF.